The T cell receptor beta chain under discussion was sequenced for a study of Graves' ophthalmopathy and Graves' hyperthyroidism. In regard to this clonotype: Its target is not known.

Germline CDR1 and CDR2: SGDLS and YYNGEE. This CDR3 comprises 15 residues. V lost 0 bases and J 5 bases, leaving 15 bases between the germline ends. Patients were left out if they had other autoimmune diseases, uncontrolled infections, pregnancy or lactation. Clinical symptoms, serum thyroxine, TRAb, thyroid ultrasound and orbital computed tomography determined diagnosis. Fresh peripheral blood, roughly 9.4 ml, was the PBMC source. As the template, RNA transcripts were used to amplify TCR beta CDR3 regions. The workflow started with a first-round RT-PCR run with HTBI primers and then moved on to a second-round multiplex PCR. TCRdb ran MiXCR on the multiplex PCR reads and lists one entry per CDR3 protein. The sample consists of some 410,000 distinct CDR3 sequences, roughly 20% of them appearing once. Whole-study findings and limits: The majority of expanded thyroid clonotypes above 0.001 frequency also occurred in blood.

The chain links TRBV9 to TRBJ2-7; D possibly corresponds to TRBD1 (5 bases). Material: peripheral blood. The clonotype originates from a woman aged 18-30 years with stable Graves' hyperthyroidism. The CDR3 reads CASSVGGRYSDEQYF. The CDR3 nucleotides are TGTGCCAGCAGCGTAGGGGGCAGGTACTCGGACGAGCAGTACTTC.